These T cell receptor beta chains were read from a single sample in a study of beta chain features in type 1 diabetes. Produced via immunoSEQ multiplex PCR; TCRdb's table is partial and in-frame only. The sample lists 350,000 to 450,000 clones, over 13% occurring once. Sequenced input: naive CD4+ T cells from blood. The receptors originated from a woman under 30 in good health. CDR3s include the opening cysteine and the closing phenylalanine or tryptophan. Each record gives: V gene, D gene, J gene, clone size, CDR3 protein, CDR3 DNA. A D gene is named only where the DNA matches it firmly. The size field is filled for only some rows; it gives once, few, many or a size class.

TRBV18,TRBD1,TRBJ1-2,few,CASSSGTVNYGYTF,TGTGCCAGCTCCTCCGGGACAGTTAACTATGGCTACACCTTC
TRBV2,-,TRBJ2-1,-,CASSESGRGINEQFF,TGTGCCAGCAGTGAATCGGGGAGGGGGATTAATGAGCAGTTCTTC
TRBV21-1,-,TRBJ1-1,few,CASTTGHNNEAFF,TGTGCCAGCACTACGGGACACAACAACGAAGCTTTCTTT
TRBV19,TRBD2,TRBJ2-3,-,CAARTSGTDTQYF,TGTGCCGCCCGGACTAGCGGCACAGATACGCAGTATTTT
TRBV7-7,TRBD2,TRBJ2-1,-,CASSSLAGDYNEQFF,TGTGCTAGCAGCTCCCTAGCGGGAGATTATAATGAGCAGTTCTTC
TRBV9,-,TRBJ1-3,few,CASSVAQTTLSGNTIYF,TGTGCCAGCAGCGTAGCGCAAACAACCCTCTCTGGAAACACCATATATTTT
TRBV15,TRBD2,TRBJ2-1,-,CATSRAFLAGDIDEQFF,TGTGCCACCAGCAGAGCCTTCCTAGCGGGAGACATTGATGAGCAGTTCTTC
TRBV7-3,-,TRBJ2-7,few,CASSPSPTALRNEQYF,TGTGCCAGCAGCCCCAGCCCGACGGCGCTGAGGAACGAGCAGTACTTC
TRBV21-1,-,TRBJ2-5,few,CASSGPRQGRGTQYF,TGTGCCAGCAGCGGCCCTAGACAGGGGCGGGGGACCCAGTACTTC
TRBV30,-,TRBJ2-5,few,CAWSVQGLYQETQYF,TGTGCCTGGAGTGTACAGGGTCTGTACCAAGAGACCCAGTACTTC
TRBV19,-,TRBJ2-6,few,CASREQPSGANVLTF,TGTGCCAGTAGAGAACAGCCGTCTGGGGCCAACGTCCTGACTTTC
TRBV18,TRBD2,TRBJ2-1,few,CASSPSLAGIYEQFF,TGTGCCAGCTCACCAAGCCTAGCGGGAATCTATGAGCAGTTCTTC
TRBV20-1,-,TRBJ2-7,-,CSASKGYEQYF,TGCAGTGCTAGTAAGGGGTACGAGCAGTACTTC
TRBV7-2,TRBD2,TRBJ2-1,-,CASRKPSGRYNEQFF,TGTGCCAGCAGAAAGCCTAGCGGGCGCTACAATGAGCAGTTCTTC
TRBV28,-,TRBJ2-7,-,CASSSPPFYEQYF,TGTGCCAGCAGTTCCCCTCCTTTCTACGAGCAGTACTTC
TRBV4-2,TRBD2,TRBJ2-3,-,CASSQGRGQGGLAGAQDTQYF,TGTGCCAGCAGCCAAGGCAGGGGACAGGGCGGACTAGCGGGAGCCCAAGATACGCAGTATTTT
TRBV29-1,TRBD2,TRBJ2-1,few,CSSRLAGGNEQFF,TGCAGCTCACGACTAGCGGGGGGTAATGAGCAGTTCTTC
TRBV23-1,-,TRBJ2-1,-,CASSQFADYNEQFF,TGCGCCAGCAGTCAATTCGCGGATTACAATGAGCAGTTCTTC
TRBV29-1,-,TRBJ1-4,few,CSVGGGSEKLFF,TGCAGCGTTGGGGGGGGAAGTGAAAAACTGTTTTTT
TRBV29-1,-,TRBJ2-1,-,CSGSSGGSEQFF,TGCAGCGGATCTTCCGGAGGGAGTGAGCAGTTCTTC
TRBV7-9,TRBD2,TRBJ2-3,few,CASSFIAGGPSTDTQYF,TGTGCCAGCAGCTTCATAGCGGGAGGGCCGAGCACAGATACGCAGTATTTT
TRBV9,TRBD1,TRBJ2-5,-,CASSTPGQGPQYF,TGTGCCAGCAGCACGCCGGGACAGGGGCCCCAGTACTTC
TRBV5-1,TRBD2,TRBJ2-7,-,CASSSGLAGVEQYF,TGCGCCAGCAGCTCGGGACTAGCGGGAGTCGAGCAGTACTTC
TRBV18,TRBD1,TRBJ2-7,-,CASSPQTGGYEQYF,TGTGCCAGCTCACCCCAGACAGGGGGCTACGAGCAGTACTTC
TRBV6-6,TRBD1,TRBJ2-1,-,CASSKGGTGYNEQFF,TGTGCCAGCAGTAAAGGGGGGACAGGATACAATGAGCAGTTCTTC
TRBV13,TRBD2,TRBJ2-1,few,CASSFPSGRNDYNEQFF,TGTGCCAGCAGCTTTCCTAGCGGGAGAAATGATTACAATGAGCAGTTCTTC
TRBV28,-,TRBJ2-7,few,CASRWTPNSYEQYF,TGTGCCAGCAGGTGGACACCTAACTCCTACGAGCAGTACTTC
TRBV7-2,-,TRBJ1-2,-,CASSLGGNYGYTF,TGTGCCAGCAGCTTGGGGGGTAACTATGGCTACACCTTC
TRBV5-4,TRBD2,TRBJ2-3,few,CASSPGGVSTDTQYF,TGTGCCAGCAGCCCGGGGGGGGTCAGCACAGATACGCAGTATTTT
TRBV4-2,TRBD1,TRBJ1-2,-,CASSQGTGANYGYTF,TGTGCCAGCAGCCAAGGGACAGGAGCTAACTATGGCTACACCTTC
TRBV30,-,TRBJ2-1,-,CAWMGQVWNEQFF,TGTGCCTGGATGGGGCAAGTGTGGAATGAGCAGTTCTTC
TRBV7-2,-,TRBJ2-5,few,CASSLYRQETQYF,TGTGCCAGCAGCTTATACAGACAAGAGACCCAGTACTTC
TRBV5-1,-,TRBJ1-1,-,CASSLTGDTEAFF,TGCGCCAGCAGCTTGACTGGAGACACTGAAGCTTTCTTT
TRBV5-4,-,TRBJ1-5,-,CASSLDRASNQPQHF,TGTGCCAGCAGCTTGGACAGGGCGAGCAATCAGCCCCAGCATTTT
TRBV29-1,TRBD1,TRBJ2-7,-,CSVEVDRTFEQYF,TGCAGCGTTGAAGTGGACAGGACATTCGAGCAGTACTTC
TRBV30,TRBD1,TRBJ2-2,-,CACGTANTGELFF,TGTGCCTGCGGGACAGCGAACACCGGGGAGCTGTTTTTT
TRBV19,-,TRBJ2-7,-,CASTINRDTAYEQYF,TGTGCCAGTACTATCAACCGGGACACCGCCTACGAGCAGTACTTC
TRBV30,-,TRBJ2-3,few,CAWSRVASTDTQYF,TGTGCCTGGAGTAGAGTTGCTAGCACAGATACGCAGTATTTT
TRBV5-5,-,TRBJ1-4,-,CASSLEPRGFRFEKLFF,TGTGCCAGCAGCTTGGAACCAAGGGGGTTCCGGTTTGAAAAACTGTTTTTT
TRBV4-2,TRBD2,TRBJ2-3,few,CASSLRTSGSADTQYF,TGTGCCAGCAGCCTTCGGACTAGCGGGAGTGCAGATACGCAGTATTTT
TRBV5-1,-,TRBJ2-6,few,CASSFPVSGANVLTF,TGCGCCAGCAGCTTCCCAGTTTCTGGGGCCAACGTCCTGACTTTC
TRBV7-9,-,TRBJ1-4,few,CASSLRQPNEKLFF,TGTGCCAGCAGCCTTCGACAGCCTAATGAAAAACTGTTTTTT